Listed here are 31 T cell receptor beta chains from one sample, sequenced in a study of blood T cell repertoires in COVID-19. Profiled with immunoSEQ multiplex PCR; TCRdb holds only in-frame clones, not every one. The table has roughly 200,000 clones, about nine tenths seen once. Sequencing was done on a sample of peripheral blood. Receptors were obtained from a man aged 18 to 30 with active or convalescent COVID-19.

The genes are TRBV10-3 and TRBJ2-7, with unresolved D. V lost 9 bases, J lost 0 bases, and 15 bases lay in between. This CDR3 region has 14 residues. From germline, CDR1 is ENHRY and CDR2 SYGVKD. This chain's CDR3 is CAILSDTPSYEQYF. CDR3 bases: TGTGCCATACTAAGCGATACTCCCTCCTACGAGCAGTACTTC.

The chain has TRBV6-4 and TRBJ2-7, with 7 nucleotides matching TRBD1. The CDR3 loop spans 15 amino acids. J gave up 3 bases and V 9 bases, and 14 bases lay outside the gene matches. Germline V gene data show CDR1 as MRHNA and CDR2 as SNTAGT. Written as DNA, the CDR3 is TGTGCCAGAGCCTCGGGACAGAGTAGGTTCTACGAGCAGTACTTC. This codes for CARASGQSRFYEQYF.

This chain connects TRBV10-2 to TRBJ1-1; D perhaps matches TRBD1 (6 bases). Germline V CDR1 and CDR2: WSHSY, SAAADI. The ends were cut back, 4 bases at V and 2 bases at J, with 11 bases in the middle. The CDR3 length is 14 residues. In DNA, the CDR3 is TGCGCCAGCAGTGGCAACAGGGAAAACACTGAAGCTTTCTTT. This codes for CASSGNRENTEAFF.

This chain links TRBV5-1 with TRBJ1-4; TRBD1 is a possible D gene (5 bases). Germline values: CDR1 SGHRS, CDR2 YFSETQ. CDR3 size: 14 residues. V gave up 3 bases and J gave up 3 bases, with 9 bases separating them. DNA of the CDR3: TGCGCCAGCAGCTGGACAACGCCTAATGAAAAACTGTTTTTT. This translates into CASSWTTPNEKLFF.

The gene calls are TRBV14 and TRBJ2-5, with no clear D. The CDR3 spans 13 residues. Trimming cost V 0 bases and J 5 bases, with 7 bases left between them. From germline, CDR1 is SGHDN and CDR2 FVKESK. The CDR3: CASSQDGEETQYF. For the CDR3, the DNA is TGTGCCAGCAGCCAAGATGGAGAGGAGACCCAGTACTTC.

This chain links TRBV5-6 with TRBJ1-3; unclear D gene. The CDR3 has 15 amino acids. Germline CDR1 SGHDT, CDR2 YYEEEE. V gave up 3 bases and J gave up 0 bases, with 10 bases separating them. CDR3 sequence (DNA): TGTGCCAGCAGCTCATATGCGAGCTCTGGAAACACCATATATTTT. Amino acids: CASSSYASSGNTIYF. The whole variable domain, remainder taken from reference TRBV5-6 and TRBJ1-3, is DAGVTQSPTHLIKTRGQQVTLRCSPKSGHDTVSWYQQALGQGPQFIFQYYEEEERQRGNFPDRFSGHQFPNYSSELNVNALLLGDSALYLCASSSYASSGNTIYFGEGSWLTVV.

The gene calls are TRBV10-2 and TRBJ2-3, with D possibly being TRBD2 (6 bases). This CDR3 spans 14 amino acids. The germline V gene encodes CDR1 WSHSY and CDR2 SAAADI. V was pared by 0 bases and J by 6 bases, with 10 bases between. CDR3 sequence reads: CASSESGRGDTQYF. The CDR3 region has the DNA TGCGCCAGCAGTGAGTCCGGACGGGGGGATACGCAGTATTTT.

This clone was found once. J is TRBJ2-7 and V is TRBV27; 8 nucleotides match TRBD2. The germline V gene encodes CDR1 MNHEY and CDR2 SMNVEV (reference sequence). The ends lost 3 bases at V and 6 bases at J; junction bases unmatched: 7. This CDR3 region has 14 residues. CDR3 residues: CASSFGSGESEQYF. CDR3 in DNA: TGTGCCAGCAGTTTCGGTAGCGGGGAGAGCGAGCAGTACTTC.

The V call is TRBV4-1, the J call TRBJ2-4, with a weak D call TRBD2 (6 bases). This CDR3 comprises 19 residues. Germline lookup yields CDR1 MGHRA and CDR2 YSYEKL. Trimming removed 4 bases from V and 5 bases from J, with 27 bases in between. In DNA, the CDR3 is TGCGCCAGCAGCCTGCGGGCAGTGGGGGTCGGGAGCCGAGAAAACATTCAGTACTTC. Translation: CASSLRAVGVGSRENIQYF.

CDR3 sequence: CASSLGLIGGNEQFF. CDR3 DNA sequence: TGTGCCAGCAGCTTAGGACTCATAGGGGGCAATGAGCAGTTCTTC. This chain links TRBV11-3 with TRBJ2-1, with D perhaps TRBD1 (6 bases). This CDR3 is built from 15 residues. From germline, CDR1 is SGHNT and CDR2 YENEEA. The germline V and J ends were trimmed by 1 base and 6 bases, with 13 bases remaining between them.

The CDR3 DNA reads TGTGCCAGCAGCTTAATAGGGGGCCAGACCGGGGAGCTGTTTTTT. Translation: CASSLIGGQTGELFF. The V and J genes are TRBV7-2 and TRBJ2-2; 7 bases fit TRBD1. With V trimmed by 2 bases and J by 5 bases, 5 bases remained unmatched. Germline V gene sequence: CDR1 SGHTA, CDR2 FQGNSA. This CDR3 spans 15 amino acids.

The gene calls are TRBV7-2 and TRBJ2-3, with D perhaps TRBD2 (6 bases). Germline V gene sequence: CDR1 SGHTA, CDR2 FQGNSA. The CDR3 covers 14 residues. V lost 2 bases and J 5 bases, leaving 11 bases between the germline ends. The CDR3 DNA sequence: TGTGCCAGCAGCTTACTTGTGGGACTAGATACGCAGTATTTT. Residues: CASSLLVGLDTQYF.

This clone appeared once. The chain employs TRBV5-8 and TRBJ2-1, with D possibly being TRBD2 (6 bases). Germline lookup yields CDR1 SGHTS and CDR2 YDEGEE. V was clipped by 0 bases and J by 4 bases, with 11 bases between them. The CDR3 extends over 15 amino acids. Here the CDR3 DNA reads TGTGCCAGCAGCTTGGGCCCGGGAGCTTACAATGAGCAGTTCTTC. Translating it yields CASSLGPGAYNEQFF.

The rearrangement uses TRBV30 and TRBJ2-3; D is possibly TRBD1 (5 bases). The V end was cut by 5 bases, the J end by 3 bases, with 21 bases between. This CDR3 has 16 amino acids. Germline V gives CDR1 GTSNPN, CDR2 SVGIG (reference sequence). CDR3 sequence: CAWGQQQGVWTDTQYF. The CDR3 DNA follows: TGTGCCTGGGGCCAACAACAAGGGGTTTGGACAGATACGCAGTATTTT.

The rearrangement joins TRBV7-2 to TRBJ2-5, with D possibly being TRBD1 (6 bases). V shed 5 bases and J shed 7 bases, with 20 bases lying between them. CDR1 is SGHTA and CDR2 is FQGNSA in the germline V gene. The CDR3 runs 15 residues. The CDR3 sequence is CASSHNAGTWVTQYF. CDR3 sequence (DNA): TGTGCCAGCAGCCACAACGCCGGGACATGGGTGACCCAGTACTTC.

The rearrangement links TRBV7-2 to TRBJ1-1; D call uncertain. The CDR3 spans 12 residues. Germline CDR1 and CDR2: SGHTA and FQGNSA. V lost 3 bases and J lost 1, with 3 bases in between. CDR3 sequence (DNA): TGTGCCAGCAGCTTTAAGAACACTGAAGCTTTCTTT. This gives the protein CASSFKNTEAFF.

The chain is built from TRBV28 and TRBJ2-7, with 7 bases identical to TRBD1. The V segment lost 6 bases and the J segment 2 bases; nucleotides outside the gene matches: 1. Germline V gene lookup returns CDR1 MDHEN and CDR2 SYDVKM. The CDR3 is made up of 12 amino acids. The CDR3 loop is CASRGQTYEQYF. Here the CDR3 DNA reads TGTGCCAGCAGGGGACAGACCTACGAGCAGTACTTC.

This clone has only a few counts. In DNA, the CDR3 is TGTGCCAGCAGCCAGGAGACGAAATACGAGCAGTACTTC. Its translation: CASSQETKYEQYF. The rearrangement uses TRBV4-2 and TRBJ2-7, with no clear D. The CDR3 loop spans 13 amino acids. Germline loops: CDR1 LGHNA, CDR2 YNFKEQ. V lost 3 bases and J 4 bases, leaving 10 bases between the germline ends.

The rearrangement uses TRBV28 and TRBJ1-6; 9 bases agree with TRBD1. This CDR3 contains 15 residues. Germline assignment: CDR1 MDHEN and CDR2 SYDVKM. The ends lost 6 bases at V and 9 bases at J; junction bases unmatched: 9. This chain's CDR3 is CASSPRGQGGSPLHF. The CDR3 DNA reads TGTGCCAGCAGCCCGAGGGGACAGGGAGGTTCACCCCTCCACTTT. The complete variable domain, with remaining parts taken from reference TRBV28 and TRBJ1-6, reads DVKVTQSSRYLVKRTGEKVFLECVQDMDHENMFWYRQDPGLGLRLIYFSYDVKMKEKGDIPEGYSVSREKKERFSLILESASTNQTSMYLCASSPRGQGGSPLHFGNGTRLTVT.

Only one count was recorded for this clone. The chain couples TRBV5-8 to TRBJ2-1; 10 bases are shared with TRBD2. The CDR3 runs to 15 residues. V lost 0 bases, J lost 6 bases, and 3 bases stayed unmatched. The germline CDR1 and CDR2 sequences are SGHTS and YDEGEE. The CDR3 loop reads CASSLVSSGSNEQFF. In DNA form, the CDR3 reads TGTGCCAGCAGCTTGGTTTCTAGCGGGAGCAATGAGCAGTTCTTC.

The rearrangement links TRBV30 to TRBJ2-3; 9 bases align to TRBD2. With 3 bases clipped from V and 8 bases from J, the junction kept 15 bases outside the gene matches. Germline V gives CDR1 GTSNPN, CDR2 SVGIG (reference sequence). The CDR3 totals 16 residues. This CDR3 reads CAWRPRGREGPVTQYF. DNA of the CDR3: TGTGCCTGGAGGCCCCGGGGGCGGGAGGGCCCGGTTACGCAGTATTTT.

Here the CDR3 reads CASSLAFGGDTEAFF. The CDR3 nucleotides are TGCGCCAGCAGCTTGGCCTTTGGAGGGGACACTGAAGCTTTCTTT. The V call is TRBV5-1, the J call TRBJ1-1, with a weak D call TRBD1 (5 bases). CDR1 and CDR2 (germline): SGHRS, YFSETQ. The CDR3 extends over 15 amino acids. V lost 0 bases to trimming and J lost 3 bases, with 12 bases between them.

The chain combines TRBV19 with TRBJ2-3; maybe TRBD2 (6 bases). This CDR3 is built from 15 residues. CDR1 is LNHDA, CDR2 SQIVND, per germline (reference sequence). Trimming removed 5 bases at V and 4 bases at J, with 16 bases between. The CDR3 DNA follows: TGTGCCAGTAGTCCCCTGTTGGTAGCGGCAGATACGCAGTATTTT. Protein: CASSPLLVAADTQYF.

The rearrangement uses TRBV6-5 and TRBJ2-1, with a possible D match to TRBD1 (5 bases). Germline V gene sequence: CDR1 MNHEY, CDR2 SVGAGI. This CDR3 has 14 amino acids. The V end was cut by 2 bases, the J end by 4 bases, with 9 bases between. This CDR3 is CASSYGADYNEQFF. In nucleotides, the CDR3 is TGTGCCAGCAGTTACGGGGCAGATTACAATGAGCAGTTCTTC.

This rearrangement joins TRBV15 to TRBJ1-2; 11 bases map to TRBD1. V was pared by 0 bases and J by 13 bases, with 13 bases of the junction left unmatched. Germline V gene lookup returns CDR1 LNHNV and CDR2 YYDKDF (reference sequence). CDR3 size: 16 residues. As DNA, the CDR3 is TGTGCCACCAGCAGAGATACGGTTAGGACAGGGGGCCCTTCCACCTTC. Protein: CATSRDTVRTGGPSTF.

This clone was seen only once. In nucleotides, the CDR3 is TGTGCCAGCAGCTTGGAAGGCAGGGGGTCGGAGGAGACCCAGTACTTC. Protein: CASSLEGRGSEETQYF. V is TRBV5-8 and J is TRBJ2-5; 7 bases agree with TRBD1. V was pared by 0 bases and J by 5 bases, with 10 bases of the junction left unmatched. Germline values: CDR1 SGHTS, CDR2 YDEGEE. This CDR3 comprises 16 residues. Using reference TRBV5-8 and TRBJ2-5 for the parts outside the CDR3, the full variable domain is EAGVTQSPTHLIKTRGQQATLRCSPISGHTSVYWYQQALGLGLQFLLWYDEGEERNRGNFPPRFSGRQFPNYSSELNVNALELEDSALYLCASSLEGRGSEETQYFGPGTRLLVL.

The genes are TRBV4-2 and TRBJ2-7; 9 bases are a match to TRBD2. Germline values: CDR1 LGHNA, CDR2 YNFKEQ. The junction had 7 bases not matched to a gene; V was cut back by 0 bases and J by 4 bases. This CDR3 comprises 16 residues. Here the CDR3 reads CASSQDRLADPYEQYF. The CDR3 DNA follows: TGTGCCAGCAGCCAAGATCGACTAGCGGATCCATACGAGCAGTACTTC.

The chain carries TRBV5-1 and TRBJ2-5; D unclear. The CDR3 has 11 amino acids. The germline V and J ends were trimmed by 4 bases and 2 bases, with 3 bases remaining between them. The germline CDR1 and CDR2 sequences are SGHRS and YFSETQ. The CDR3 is CASSEQETQYF. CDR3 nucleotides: TGCGCCAGCAGCGAGCAAGAGACCCAGTACTTC. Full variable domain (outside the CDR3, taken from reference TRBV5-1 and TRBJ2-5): KAGVTQTPRYLIKTRGQQVTLSCSPISGHRSVSWYQQTPGQGLQFLFEYFSETQRNKGNFPGRFSGRQFSNSRSEMNVSTLELGDSALYLCASSEQETQYFGPGTRLLVL.

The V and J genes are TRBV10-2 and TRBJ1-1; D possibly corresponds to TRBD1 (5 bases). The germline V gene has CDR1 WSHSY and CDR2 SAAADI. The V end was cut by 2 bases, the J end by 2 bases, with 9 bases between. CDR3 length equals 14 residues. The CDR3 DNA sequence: TGCGCCAGCAGTGAGACTCAGGGTAACACTGAAGCTTTCTTT. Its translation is CASSETQGNTEAFF.

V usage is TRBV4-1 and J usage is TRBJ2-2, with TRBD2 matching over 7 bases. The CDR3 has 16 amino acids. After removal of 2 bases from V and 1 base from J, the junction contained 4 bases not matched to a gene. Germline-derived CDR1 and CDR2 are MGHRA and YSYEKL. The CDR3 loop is CASSQWSSGNTGELFF. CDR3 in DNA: TGCGCCAGCAGCCAATGGTCTAGCGGGAACACCGGGGAGCTGTTTTTT.

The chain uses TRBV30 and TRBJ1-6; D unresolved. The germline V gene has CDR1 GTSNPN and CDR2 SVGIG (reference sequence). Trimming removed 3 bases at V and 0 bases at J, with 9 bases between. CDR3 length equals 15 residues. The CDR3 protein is CAWRAASSYNSPLHF. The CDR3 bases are TGTGCCTGGAGGGCAGCGAGCTCCTATAATTCACCCCTCCACTTT.